This T cell receptor (beta chain) comes out of a study of beta chain features in type 1 diabetes. The sample holds a few counts of this clone. This CDR3 is 12 amino acids long. From germline, CDR1 is SQVTM and CDR2 ANQGSEA. V was shortened by 6 bases and J by 4 bases, with 12 bases between the two germline ends. The investigators reverse transcribed all of the isolated RNA, so they sequenced expressed TCRB transcripts. TCRdb keeps only in-frame clones here, not all; method: immunoSEQ multiplex PCR. The sample lists nearly 350,000 clones, 8% occurring once. This receptor was taken from a woman aged 18-29 years in good health. The chain carries TRBV29-1 and TRBJ1-1; TRBD1 might be the D (6 bases). Sequences were obtained from central memory CD4+ T cells from blood. In DNA form, the CDR3 reads TGCAGCGTCTACAGGGAGTCCACTGAAGCTTTCTTT. Protein: CSVYRESTEAFF.